This T cell receptor (beta chain) appears in the sequencing data of a study of shared clonotypes between healthy human individuals. Assay runs were performed at deep level. Sequencing used immunoSEQ multiplex PCR; TCRdb keeps in-frame clones, though not all of them. The sample has approximately 530,000 clones, about 96% seen once. General observations from the study: It was the non-shared clonotypes that had lower generation probabilities than clonotypes shared by all four donors. Although depth was large, rarefaction showed that sequencing of the sorted subsets was incomplete.

This clone appeared a single time. Its target is unknown. The germline V gene encodes CDR1 SGDLS and CDR2 YYNGEE. The CDR3 covers 15 residues. Trimming pared 0 bases from V and 3 bases from J, leaving 11 bases between. What was sequenced was naive CD4+ T cells sorted from blood. Subset reported: CD45RA+ positively selected. The receptor was isolated from a woman aged 25 to 39 in good health. The chain has TRBV9 and TRBJ2-3; D is perhaps TRBD2 (6 bases). This CDR3 reads CASSVGAGWTDTQYF. Written as DNA, the CDR3 is TGTGCCAGCAGCGTAGGCGCGGGATGGACAGATACGCAGTATTTT.